The clone carrying this T cell receptor beta chain was detected only a few times. What it binds is not known. The CDR3 covers 15 residues. The germline CDR1 and CDR2 sequences are LNHDA and SQIVND (reference sequence). V shed 1 base and J shed 1 base, with 10 bases lying between them. The data belong to a study of cytomegalovirus exposure and HLA in healthy donors. A multiplex PCR was run with 60 Vbeta primers and 13 Jbeta primers. Profiled with immunoSEQ multiplex PCR; TCRdb holds only in-frame clones, not every one. Of around 64,000 clones in the sample, roughly 68% are singletons; the top ten hold about 3%. Overall study findings and caveats: Earlier findings revealed that most TCR beta V segments proved productive either about 90% or about 30% of the time.

The sequencing sample was made of PBMCs. The rearrangement joins TRBV19 to TRBJ1-1, with TRBD1 as a possible D gene (6 bases). This TCR derives from a woman aged 45-60 years in good health and CMV-seronegative. CDR3 in DNA: TGTGCCAGTAGTATAGCGGCCAGGGGGAACACTGAAGCTTTCTTT. The encoded protein is CASSIAARGNTEAFF.